The text below deals with one T cell receptor beta chain. Trimming cost V 10 bases and J 1 base; bases outside gene matches: 15. Germline-derived CDR1 and CDR2 are ENHRY and SYGVKD. This CDR3 has 16 residues. The data derive from a study of blood T cell repertoires in COVID-19. Data came from immunoSEQ multiplex PCR; TCRdb stores just in-frame clones and leaves some out. The profile shows 250,000 to 350,000 clones, approximately 92% of them singletons. The sequenced sample was PBMCs or T cells enriched from blood (not recorded which). J is TRBJ1-2 and V is TRBV10-3, with 7 bases aligning to TRBD1. The sequence was obtained from a woman between 18 and 30 years old who had recovered from COVID-19. In nucleotides, the CDR3 is TGTGCCACCCGAGGCGACAGGGATGGAGTTAACTATGGCTACACCTTC. This translates into CATRGDRDGVNYGYTF.